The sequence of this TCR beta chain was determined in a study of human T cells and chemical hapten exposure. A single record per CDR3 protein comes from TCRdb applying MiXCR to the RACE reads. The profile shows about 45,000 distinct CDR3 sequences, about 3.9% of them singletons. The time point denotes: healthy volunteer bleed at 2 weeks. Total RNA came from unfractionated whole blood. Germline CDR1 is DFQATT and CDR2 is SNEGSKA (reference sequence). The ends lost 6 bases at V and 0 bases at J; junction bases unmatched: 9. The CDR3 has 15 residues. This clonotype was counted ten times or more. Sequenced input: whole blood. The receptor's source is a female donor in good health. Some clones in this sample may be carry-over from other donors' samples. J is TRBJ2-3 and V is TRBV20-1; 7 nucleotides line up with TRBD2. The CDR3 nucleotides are TGCAGTGCCCCCCGACTAGCTCGTAGCACAGATACGCAGTATTTT. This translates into CSAPRLARSTDTQYF.